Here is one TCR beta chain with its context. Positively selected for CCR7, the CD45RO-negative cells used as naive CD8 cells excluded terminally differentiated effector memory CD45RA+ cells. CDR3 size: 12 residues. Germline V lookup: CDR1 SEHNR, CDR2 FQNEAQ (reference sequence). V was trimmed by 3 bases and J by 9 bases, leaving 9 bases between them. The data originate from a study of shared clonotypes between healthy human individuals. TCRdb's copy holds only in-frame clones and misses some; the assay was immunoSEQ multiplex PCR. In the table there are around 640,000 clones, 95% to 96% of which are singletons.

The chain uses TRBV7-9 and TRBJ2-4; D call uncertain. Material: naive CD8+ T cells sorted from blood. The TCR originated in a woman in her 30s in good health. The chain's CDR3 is CASSFGSAIQYF. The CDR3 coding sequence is TGTGCCAGCAGCTTTGGCTCGGCCATTCAGTACTTC.